This paragraph reports one T cell receptor beta chain. The source of the sample is a study of blood T cell repertoires in COVID-19. Background on the study: PBMCs, B-cell-depleted T cells, or T cells provided the cDNA or gDNA that made up the material.

Clones were read by immunoSEQ multiplex PCR, and TCRdb kept only the in-frame ones, dropping some. Among around 130,000 clones listed, around nine tenths were seen once. Germline CDR1 and CDR2: SNHLY and FYNNEI. Unmatched junction bases numbered 6, after V lost 6 bases and J lost 2 bases. This CDR3 comprises 15 residues. Sequenced material: peripheral blood. The genes are TRBV2 and TRBJ2-3, with 9 nucleotides matching TRBD2. This clonotype was obtained from a human donor in a cohort sampled during active COVID-19. CDR3 DNA sequence: TGTGCCAGCAGGGCGGGAGGGCTACCCACAGATACGCAGTATTTT. This translates into CASRAGGLPTDTQYF.